This T cell receptor (beta chain) stems from a study of human T cells and chemical hapten exposure. Study in general: Across the whole study, which lasted around 25 weeks, patients were given diphenylcyclopropenone on the scalp once a week. Small volume differences among pooled libraries mainly caused per-sample TCR yield variation.

MiXCR, run by TCRdb on the RACE reads, gives a single entry per CDR3 protein. The data show around 57,000 distinct CDR3 sequences, about 11% seen once. Described time point: pre-sensitization, week 0. Treatment denoted: therapeutic diphenylcyclopropenone sensitization with weekly scalp DPC. The length of the CDR3 is 18 residues. The ends lost 6 bases at V and 6 bases at J; junction bases unmatched: 17. CDR1 is MNHEY, CDR2 SVGEGT, per germline. Study observations and caveats: Each of the donors had alopecia, so their immune responses may not resemble those of healthy people. No change in TCRs above 1 in 1000 frequency was produced by DPC sensitization.

This clonotype was recorded at least ten times. The antigen is not known. J is TRBJ2-1 and V is TRBV6-2 or TRBV6-3; TRBD2 aligns across 10 bases. The material was whole blood, obtained in connection with sensitization to the hapten diphenylcyclopropenone (DPC). This TCR was recovered from a woman aged 40 to 50 with alopecia areata. Some clones in this sample may be carry-over from other donors' samples. CDR3 loop: CASSRPMPLRLAGNEQFF. The CDR3 DNA reads as TGTGCCAGCAGCCGCCCCATGCCCTTGAGACTAGCGGGCAATGAGCAGTTCTTC.